Each of the 20 T cell receptor beta chains below was sequenced from the same sample in a study of monozygotic twins with inflammatory bowel disease. After re-calling the 5' RACE reads, TCRdb lists one entry per CDR3 protein, DNA absent. The sample table includes approximately 400,000 distinct CDR3 sequences. The sequenced sample consisted of blood. The receptors shown here come from a human donor with ulcerative colitis or Crohn's disease, or a healthy co-twin of an affected twin (not recorded which).

This chain joins TRBV7-2 and TRBJ2-5; as DNA is missing, the TRBD1 call by TCRdb cannot be tested. Germline V gene sequence: CDR1 SGHTA, CDR2 FQGNSA. This CDR3 is 15 amino acids long. This CDR3 reads CASSLTGGVGETQYF.

V usage is TRBV27 and J usage is TRBJ2-1; TCRdb designates TRBD2, a call that cannot be tested without DNA. The CDR3 covers 14 residues. Germline lookup yields CDR1 MNHEY and CDR2 SMNVEV (reference sequence). CDR3 in amino acids: CASSLSRPPGEQFF.

J is TRBJ2-7 and V is TRBV14; the TCRdb D gene call, TRBD1, has no DNA to confirm it. This CDR3 is built from 15 residues. Germline V lookup: CDR1 SGHDN, CDR2 FVKESK. This chain's CDR3 is CASSSSRDTTYEQYF.

J is TRBJ2-7 and V is TRBV27; TCRdb designates TRBD1, a call that cannot be tested without DNA. The V gene's germline CDR1 is MNHEY and CDR2 SMNVEV (reference sequence). The CDR3 has 16 residues. The CDR3 protein is CASIPTGTGGPYEQYF.

The chain combines TRBV18 with TRBJ2-3. This CDR3 has 14 amino acids. Per the germline V gene, CDR1 is KGHSH and CDR2 is LQKENI. The CDR3 loop reads CASSPPSSTDTQYF.

The rearrangement joins TRBV7-9 to TRBJ1-2. CDR1 is SEHNR and CDR2 is FQNEAQ in the germline V gene (reference sequence). The CDR3 consists of 13 residues. CDR3 sequence reads: CASSRDSHRLYTF.

This chain links TRBV7-9 with TRBJ1-5; TCRdb designates TRBD1, a call that cannot be tested without DNA. There are 15 residues in the CDR3. Germline V gene sequence: CDR1 SEHNR, CDR2 FQNEAQ (reference sequence). CDR3 sequence reads: CASSLSGAPNQPQHF.

The chain is built from TRBV7-9 and TRBJ2-1; the D gene TCRdb calls, TRBD1, cannot be checked with no DNA. CDR3 size: 16 residues. Per the germline V gene, CDR1 is SEHNR and CDR2 is FQNEAQ (reference sequence). The CDR3 loop reads CASSSRPGLGYNEQFF.

This chain connects TRBV7-9 to TRBJ2-7; TCRdb names TRBD1, which stays unverified in the absence of DNA. This CDR3 comprises 13 residues. CDR1 and CDR2 (germline): SEHNR, FQNEAQ (reference sequence). The CDR3 protein is CASADRGRDEQYF. The whole variable domain, remainder taken from reference TRBV7-9 and TRBJ2-7, is DTGVSQNPRHKITKRGQNVTFRCDPISEHNRLYWYRQTLGQGPEFLTYFQNEAQLEKSRLLSDRFSAERPKGSFSTLEIQRTEQGDSAMYLCASADRGRDEQYFGPGTRLTVT.

The chain employs TRBV14 and TRBJ2-3; no DNA is available, so the TRBD2 call from TCRdb remains unchecked. Looked up from germline, CDR1 is SGHDN and CDR2 is FVKESK. The CDR3 is 17 amino acids. The CDR3 is CASSLLPPGLRTDTQYF.

The J gene is TRBJ1-1, the V gene TRBV5-1; TCRdb designates TRBD1, a call that cannot be tested without DNA. The germline V gene encodes CDR1 SGHRS and CDR2 YFSETQ. The CDR3 has 15 amino acids. The CDR3 sequence: CASSGTGSRNTEAFF.

V usage is TRBV12-3 or TRBV12-4 and J usage is TRBJ1-1; TCRdb gives TRBD1 as the D gene, but with no DNA this cannot be confirmed. This CDR3 has 13 amino acids. The CDR3 sequence is CASSGGRSTEAFF.

The rearrangement uses TRBV10-2 and TRBJ1-5. This CDR3 region has 17 residues. The V gene's germline CDR1 is WSHSY and CDR2 SAAADI. This chain's CDR3 is CASSEALRGGTHQPQHF.

The chain carries TRBV20-1 and TRBJ1-1; with no DNA, the TCRdb D assignment of TRBD1 cannot be verified. This CDR3 region has 14 residues. Per the germline V gene, CDR1 is DFQATT and CDR2 is SNEGSKA (reference sequence). The chain's CDR3 is CSVRDVRGFTEAFF.

V is TRBV30 and J is TRBJ1-6. This CDR3 contains 17 residues. Germline assignment: CDR1 GTSNPN and CDR2 SVGIG (reference sequence). The CDR3 protein is CAWSATRAPGYNSPLHF.

J is TRBJ2-2 and V is TRBV3-1; as DNA is missing, the TRBD2 call by TCRdb cannot be tested. There are 11 residues in the CDR3. Germline V lookup: CDR1 LGHDT, CDR2 YNNKEL (reference sequence). CDR3 amino acids: CASTSWGELFF.

V usage is TRBV28 and J usage is TRBJ2-7; no DNA is available, so the TRBD2 call from TCRdb remains unchecked. The CDR3 has 17 residues. Germline lookup yields CDR1 MDHEN and CDR2 SYDVKM. The CDR3 spells CARRGGIPGNRSYEQYF.

The chain is built from TRBV12-3 or TRBV12-4 and TRBJ2-1. The CDR3 is made up of 12 amino acids. The CDR3 here is CASSLHLSEQFF.

The chain uses TRBV7-3 and TRBJ2-1; TCRdb selects TRBD2, and the lack of DNA leaves this call unchecked. This CDR3 spans 13 amino acids. Germline CDR1 is SGHTA and CDR2 is FQGTGA. This CDR3 reads CASSLTRGDEQFF.

The rearrangement links TRBV6-1 to TRBJ1-1; TCRdb's D gene call, TRBD1, goes unchecked for lack of DNA. Per the germline V gene, CDR1 is MNHNS and CDR2 is SASEGT. This CDR3 comprises 14 residues. CDR3 sequence reads: CASSWGQGDTEAFF.